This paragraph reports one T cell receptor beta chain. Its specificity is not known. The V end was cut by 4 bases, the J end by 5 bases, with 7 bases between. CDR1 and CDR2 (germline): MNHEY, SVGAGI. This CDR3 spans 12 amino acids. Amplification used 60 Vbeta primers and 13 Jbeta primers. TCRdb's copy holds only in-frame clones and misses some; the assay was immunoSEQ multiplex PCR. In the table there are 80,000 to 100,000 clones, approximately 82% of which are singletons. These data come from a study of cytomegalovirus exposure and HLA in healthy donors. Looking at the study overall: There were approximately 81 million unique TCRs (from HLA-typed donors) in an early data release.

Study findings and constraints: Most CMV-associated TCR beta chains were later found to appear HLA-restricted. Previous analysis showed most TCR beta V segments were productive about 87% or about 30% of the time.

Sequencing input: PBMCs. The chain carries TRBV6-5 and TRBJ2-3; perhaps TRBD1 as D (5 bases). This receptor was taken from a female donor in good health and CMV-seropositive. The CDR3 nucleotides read TGTGCCAGCAGTTTTCAGGGAGATACGCAGTATTTT. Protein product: CASSFQGDTQYF.